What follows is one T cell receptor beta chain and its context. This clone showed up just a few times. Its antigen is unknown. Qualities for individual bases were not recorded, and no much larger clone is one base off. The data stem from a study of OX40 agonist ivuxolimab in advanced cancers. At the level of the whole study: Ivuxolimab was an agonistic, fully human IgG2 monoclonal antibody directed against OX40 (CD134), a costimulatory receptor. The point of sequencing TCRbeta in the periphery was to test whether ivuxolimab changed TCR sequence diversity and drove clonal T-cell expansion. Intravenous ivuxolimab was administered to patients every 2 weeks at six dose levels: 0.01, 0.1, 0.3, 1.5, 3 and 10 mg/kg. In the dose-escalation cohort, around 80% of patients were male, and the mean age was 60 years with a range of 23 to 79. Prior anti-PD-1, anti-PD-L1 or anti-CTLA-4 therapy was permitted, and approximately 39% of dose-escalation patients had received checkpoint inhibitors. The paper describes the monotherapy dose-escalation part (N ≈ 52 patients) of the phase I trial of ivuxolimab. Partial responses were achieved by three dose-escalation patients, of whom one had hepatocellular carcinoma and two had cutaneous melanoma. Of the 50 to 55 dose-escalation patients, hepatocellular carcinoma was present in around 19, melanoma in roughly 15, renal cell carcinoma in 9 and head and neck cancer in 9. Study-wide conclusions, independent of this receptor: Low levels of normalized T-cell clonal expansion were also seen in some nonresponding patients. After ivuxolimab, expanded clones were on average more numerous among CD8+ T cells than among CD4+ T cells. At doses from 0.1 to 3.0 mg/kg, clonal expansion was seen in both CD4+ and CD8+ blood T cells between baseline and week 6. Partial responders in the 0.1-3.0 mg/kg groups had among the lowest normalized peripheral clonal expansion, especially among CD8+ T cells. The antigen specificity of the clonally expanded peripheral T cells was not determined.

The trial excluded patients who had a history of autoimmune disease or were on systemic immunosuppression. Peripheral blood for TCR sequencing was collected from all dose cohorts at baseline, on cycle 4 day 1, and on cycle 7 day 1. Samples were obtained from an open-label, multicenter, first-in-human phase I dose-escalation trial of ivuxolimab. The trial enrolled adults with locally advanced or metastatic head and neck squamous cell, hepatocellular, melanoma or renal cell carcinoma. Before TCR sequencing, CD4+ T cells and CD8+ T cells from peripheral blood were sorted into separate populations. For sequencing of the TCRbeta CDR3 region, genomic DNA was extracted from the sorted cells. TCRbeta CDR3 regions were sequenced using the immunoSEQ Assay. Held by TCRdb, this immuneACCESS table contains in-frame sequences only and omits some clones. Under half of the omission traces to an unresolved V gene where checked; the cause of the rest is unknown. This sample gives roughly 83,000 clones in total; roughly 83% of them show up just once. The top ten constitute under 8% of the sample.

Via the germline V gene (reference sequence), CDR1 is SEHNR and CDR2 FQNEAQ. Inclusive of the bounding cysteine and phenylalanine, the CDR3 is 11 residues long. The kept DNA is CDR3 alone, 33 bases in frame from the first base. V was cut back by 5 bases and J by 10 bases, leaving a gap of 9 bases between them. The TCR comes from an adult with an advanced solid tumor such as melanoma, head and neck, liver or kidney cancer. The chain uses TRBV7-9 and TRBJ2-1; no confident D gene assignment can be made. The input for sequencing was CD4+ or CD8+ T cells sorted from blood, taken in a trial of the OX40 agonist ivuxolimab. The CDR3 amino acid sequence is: CASSHISEQFF. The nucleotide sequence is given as TGTGCCAGCAGCCACATCAGCGAGCAGTTCTTC. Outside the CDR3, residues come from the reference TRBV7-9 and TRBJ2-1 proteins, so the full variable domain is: DTGVSQNPRHKITKRGQNVTFRCDPISEHNRLYWYRQTLGQGPEFLTYFQNEAQLEKSRLLSDRFSAERPKGSFSTLEIQRTEQGDSAMYLCASSHISEQFFGPGTRLTVL.